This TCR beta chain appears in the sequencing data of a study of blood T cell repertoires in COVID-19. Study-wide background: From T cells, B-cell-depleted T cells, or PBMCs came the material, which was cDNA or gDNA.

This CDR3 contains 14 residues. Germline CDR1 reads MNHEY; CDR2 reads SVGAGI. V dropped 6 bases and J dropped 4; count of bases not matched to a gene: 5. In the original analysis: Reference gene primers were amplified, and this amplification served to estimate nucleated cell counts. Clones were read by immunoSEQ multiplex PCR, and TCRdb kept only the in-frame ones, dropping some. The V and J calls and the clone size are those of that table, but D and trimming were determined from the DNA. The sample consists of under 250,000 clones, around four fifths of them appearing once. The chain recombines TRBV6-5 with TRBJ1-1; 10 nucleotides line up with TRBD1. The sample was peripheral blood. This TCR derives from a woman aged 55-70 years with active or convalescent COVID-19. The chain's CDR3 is CASSLRTGGTEAFF. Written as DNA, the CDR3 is TGTGCCAGCAGCCTAAGGACAGGGGGCACTGAAGCTTTCTTT.